A single sample gave rise to the 24 T cell receptor beta chains below, sequenced in a study of cytomegalovirus exposure and HLA in healthy donors. Here immunoSEQ multiplex PCR was the method, and the copy in TCRdb shows in-frame clones only, minus some. The table lists around 190,000 clones, 85% of them singletons. The sample taken for sequencing was PBMCs. Source of these receptors: a man in his late teens or twenties in good health and CMV-seropositive.

This chain uses TRBV2 with TRBJ2-5; 9 nucleotides line up with TRBD2. Germline trimming cut 5 bases from V and 5 bases from J; bases unmatched to any gene: 6. The CDR3 spans 14 residues. Germline V gene lookup returns CDR1 SNHLY and CDR2 FYNNEI. The CDR3 region is CASSWAGGPETQYF. DNA for the CDR3: TGTGCCAGCAGTTGGGCGGGAGGGCCCGAGACCCAGTACTTC.

V gene TRBV7-7 combines with J gene TRBJ2-7, with D possibly TRBD2 on 5 matching bases. Germline CDR1 SSHAT, CDR2 FNYEAQ (reference sequence). The CDR3 covers 13 residues. V lost 3 bases, J lost 3 bases, and 9 bases lay in between. DNA for the CDR3: TGTGCCAGCAGCTTGGCCCGGGACTACGAGCAGTACTTC. Translating gives CASSLARDYEQYF.

A few counts support this clone. The chain links TRBV2 to TRBJ1-2, with 9 positions matching TRBD1. In germline, CDR1 is SNHLY, CDR2 FYNNEI. V lost 8 bases to trimming and J lost 2 bases; unmatched junction nucleotides: 6. The CDR3 spans 14 residues. CDR3 DNA: TGTGCCAGCGGGGACAGGGAGTCGAACTATGGCTACACCTTC. Protein: CASGDRESNYGYTF.

The chain carries TRBV28 and TRBJ2-5; a possible D gene is TRBD2 (7 bases). Germline assignment: CDR1 MDHEN and CDR2 SYDVKM. The CDR3 has 14 residues. V was cut by 4 bases and J by 5 bases, with 14 bases left in between. DNA for the CDR3: TGTGCCAGCAGTTCAAGAGGGGGGGACGAGACCCAGTACTTC. This sequence encodes CASSSRGGDETQYF.

The V call is TRBV30, the J call TRBJ2-1, with D unclear. Germline loops: CDR1 GTSNPN, CDR2 SVGIG (reference sequence). Trimming took 4 bases from V and 7 from J, leaving 14 bases between them. The CDR3 contains 13 residues. The CDR3 DNA reads TGTGCCTGGACCCCCGGTGGGCGAAATGAGCAGTTCTTC. Translating gives CAWTPGGRNEQFF.

This clone was picked up many times. The chain is built from TRBV7-2 and TRBJ2-2; D unresolved. The CDR3 sequence is 14 residues long. Trimming removed 0 bases from V and 6 bases from J, with 8 bases in between. Germline values: CDR1 SGHTA, CDR2 FQGNSA. The CDR3 DNA follows: TGTGCCAGCAGCTTAGCGGCCCAGTCCGGGGAGCTGTTTTTT. Encoded protein: CASSLAAQSGELFF.

V gene TRBV29-1 combines with J gene TRBJ2-7, with 10 bases that match TRBD1. The CDR3 spans 14 residues. Germline lookup yields CDR1 SQVTM and CDR2 ANQGSEA. Unmatched junction bases numbered 5, after V lost 6 bases and J lost 0 bases. The CDR3 region has the DNA TGCAGCGTGGCCGGGACAGGGGTCTCCTACGAGCAGTACTTC. This codes for CSVAGTGVSYEQYF.

Concerning this clone: The same CDR3 also results from other DNA sequences found in this sample. The CDR3 nucleotides are TGTGCCAGCAGCAGGACTAACTATGGCTACACCTTC. Encoded protein: CASSRTNYGYTF. V usage is TRBV28 and J usage is TRBJ1-2; D is unresolved. Germline V gives CDR1 MDHEN, CDR2 SYDVKM. The germline V and J ends were trimmed by 6 bases and 0 bases, with 5 bases remaining between them. This CDR3 has 12 residues.

The chain is built from TRBV7-9 and TRBJ2-3; 9 nucleotides line up with TRBD1. Germline trimming cut 4 bases from V and 6 bases from J; bases unmatched to any gene: 5. The CDR3 runs 14 residues. CDR1 is SEHNR and CDR2 is FQNEAQ in the germline V gene (reference sequence). CDR3 coding DNA: TGTGCCAGCAGCTACGGACAGGGGAGGGATACGCAGTATTTT. Translation: CASSYGQGRDTQYF.

The chain joins TRBV5-4 to TRBJ1-1; perhaps TRBD1 as D (6 bases). This CDR3 has 12 amino acids. V was pared by 4 bases and J by 3 bases, with 7 bases between. Germline assignment: CDR1 SGHNT and CDR2 YYREEE (reference sequence). The CDR3 here is CASSKGDTEAFF. CDR3 bases: TGTGCCAGCAGCAAGGGGGACACTGAAGCTTTCTTT.

The chain joins TRBV6-1 to TRBJ1-1; maybe TRBD1 (6 bases). The CDR3 covers 13 residues. The germline CDR1 and CDR2 sequences are MNHNS and SASEGT. The germline V and J ends were trimmed by 11 bases and 0 bases, with 13 bases remaining between them. In DNA, the CDR3 is TGTGCCGGGCAACAGGGATTGAACACTGAAGCTTTCTTT. Its protein product is CAGQQGLNTEAFF.

This clone was seen a single time. The genes are TRBV12-5 and TRBJ1-1; TRBD1 matches at 9 bases. CDR1 is LGHNT and CDR2 is FRNRAP in the germline V gene. The CDR3 totals 16 residues. Germline trimming cut 3 bases from V and 1 base from J; bases unmatched to any gene: 6. The CDR3 DNA follows: TGTGCTAGTGGTTTAGTACAGGGGGCAGGGAACACTGAAGCTTTCTTT. It codes for CASGLVQGAGNTEAFF.

The V call is TRBV2, the J call TRBJ1-2; 9 bases agree with TRBD1. Germline V gene sequence: CDR1 SNHLY, CDR2 FYNNEI. Germline trimming cut 6 bases from V and 1 base from J; bases unmatched to any gene: 3. The CDR3 covers 14 residues. The chain's CDR3 is CASRGQGVNYGYTF. For the CDR3, the DNA is TGTGCCAGCAGGGGACAGGGAGTTAACTATGGCTACACCTTC.

V is TRBV5-4 and J is TRBJ2-7; possibly TRBD1 for D (6 bases). The CDR3 loop spans 14 amino acids. V was shortened by 3 bases and J by 6 bases, with 16 bases between the two germline ends. CDR1 is SGHNT, CDR2 YYREEE, per germline (reference sequence). The CDR3 spells CASSSTGNVGEQYF. CDR3 nucleotide sequence: TGTGCCAGCAGCTCTACAGGGAATGTCGGCGAGCAGTACTTC.

As DNA, the CDR3 is TGTGCCAGCAGCCAAGAAGAACAGGGTACCTACGAGCAGTACTTC. This translates into CASSQEEQGTYEQYF. The chain employs TRBV4-2 and TRBJ2-7, with D possibly matching TRBD1 (6 bases). V lost 0 bases and J 2 bases, leaving 11 bases between the germline ends. CDR1 and CDR2 (germline): LGHNA, YNFKEQ. The length of the CDR3 is 15 residues.

V is TRBV29-1 and J is TRBJ2-7; D possibly corresponds to TRBD1 (6 bases). This CDR3 comprises 15 residues. Trimming removed 0 bases from V and 2 bases from J, with 14 bases in between. Germline lookup yields CDR1 SQVTM and CDR2 ANQGSEA. Written as DNA, the CDR3 is TGCAGCGTTGAAGAGGAAACAGGGCCTACCTACGAGCAGTACTTC. Residues: CSVEEETGPTYEQYF.

This clone was recorded a few times. The rearrangement joins TRBV28 to TRBJ1-1, with 11 bases identical to TRBD1. CDR3 length: 15 amino acids. The V and J ends lost 4 bases and 0 bases, in that order; junction bases with no gene match: 1. CDR1 is MDHEN and CDR2 is SYDVKM in the germline V gene. This CDR3 is CASSSDRGLNTEAFF. The CDR3 coding sequence is TGTGCCAGCAGTTCGGACAGGGGGCTGAACACTGAAGCTTTCTTT.

The J gene is TRBJ2-7, the V gene TRBV7-8, with D perhaps TRBD2 (5 bases). The CDR3 contains 15 residues. With 1 base removed from V and 0 bases from J, the gap between germline ends came to 10 bases. Germline CDR1 and CDR2: SGHVS and FQNEAQ. The CDR3 nucleotides are TGTGCCAGCAGCTTAGAAGGAGGTCCCTCCTACGAGCAGTACTTC. Residues: CASSLEGGPSYEQYF.

This chain connects TRBV6-1 to TRBJ2-1; 7 bases align to TRBD2. The V gene end was trimmed by 5 bases and the J gene end by 2 bases; junction bases not matched to a gene: 3. Germline CDR1 and CDR2: MNHNS and SASEGT. This CDR3 comprises 14 residues. The CDR3 nucleotides are TGTGCCAGCAGTAAGGGACTACCCTACAATGAGCAGTTCTTC. This encodes CASSKGLPYNEQFF.

The chain recombines TRBV2 with TRBJ2-7, with D perhaps matching TRBD1 (6 bases). The CDR3 has 12 residues. The germline V gene has CDR1 SNHLY and CDR2 FYNNEI. V was trimmed by 6 bases and J by 5 bases, leaving 11 bases between them. CDR3 sequence: CASRANRDEQYF. In DNA, the CDR3 is TGTGCCAGCAGGGCCAACAGGGACGAGCAGTACTTC.

Note on this clone: An end of the junction differs from the germline gene, which may be a read error. The V gene is TRBV7-3, the J gene TRBJ2-1, with D tentatively TRBD2 (6 bases). In germline, CDR1 is SGHTA, CDR2 FQGTGA. The CDR3 sequence is 16 residues long. The CDR3: CASSLLRRGRYSEQFF. The CDR3 nucleotides are TGTGCCAGCAGCTTATTACGGCGGGGCCGTTACAGTGAGCAGTTCTTC. Complete variable domain (other parts from reference TRBV7-3 and TRBJ2-1): GAGVSQTPSNKVTEKGKYVELRCDPISGHTALYWYRQSLGQGPEFLIYFQGTGAADDSGLPNDRFFAVRPEGSVSTLKIQRTERGDSAVYLCASSLLRRGRYSEQFFGPGTRLTVL.

This chain connects TRBV29-1 to TRBJ2-7; 8 bases align to TRBD1. The junction had 5 bases not matched to a gene; V was cut back by 7 bases and J by 0 bases. The CDR3 contains 13 residues. CDR1 and CDR2 from the germline V gene are SQVTM and ANQGSEA. CDR3 residues: CSAVTGGSYEQYF. CDR3 nucleotide sequence: TGCAGCGCTGTTACAGGGGGCTCCTACGAGCAGTACTTC.

This clone was picked up many times. The V gene is TRBV9, the J gene TRBJ1-1; D perhaps matches TRBD1 (5 bases). This CDR3 comprises 14 residues. V was shortened by 3 bases and J by 0 bases, with 9 bases between the two germline ends. Germline values: CDR1 SGDLS, CDR2 YYNGEE. The CDR3 DNA sequence: TGTGCCAGCAGCGCGGGACTTTTGAACACTGAAGCTTTCTTT. Translating it yields CASSAGLLNTEAFF.

This rearrangement joins TRBV5-6 to TRBJ1-2; D is undetermined. The CDR3 covers 15 residues. Trimming stripped 3 bases from V and 4 bases from J, with 16 bases between. CDR1 SGHDT and CDR2 YYEEEE come from the germline V gene. In nucleotides, the CDR3 is TGTGCCAGCAGCTCCGCGGGTACCCATGGCTATGGCTACACCTTC. This codes for CASSSAGTHGYGYTF. Full variable domain (rest looked up from reference TRBV5-6 and TRBJ1-2): DAGVTQSPTHLIKTRGQQVTLRCSPKSGHDTVSWYQQALGQGPQFIFQYYEEEERQRGNFPDRFSGHQFPNYSSELNVNALLLGDSALYLCASSSAGTHGYGYTFGSGTRLTVV.